Shown below are 15 T cell receptor beta chains from a single sample sequenced in a study of sequential checkpoint blockade in melanoma. Sample treatment: randomized to nivolumab then ipilimumab (arm A) or the reverse (arm B). Only in-frame clones appear in the TCRdb table, and some are missing; sequencing was by immunoSEQ multiplex PCR. The table shows approximately 3,000 clones, with approximately 20% occurring only once. The sample consisted of tumor tissue (inferred from file names), taken from a patient given nivolumab and ipilimumab in sequence. These receptors were obtained from a human donor with melanoma.

V gene TRBV6-8 combines with J gene TRBJ2-5, with D unclear. V was trimmed by 7 bases and J by 7 bases, leaving 13 bases between them. The CDR3 is 12 residues long. Germline CDR1 MNHGY, CDR2 SAAAGT. CDR3 residues: CASTLRRATQYF. In DNA form, the CDR3 reads TGTGCCAGCACCTTGCGACGGGCGACCCAGTACTTC.

J is TRBJ2-2 and V is TRBV9, with D perhaps being TRBD1 or TRBD2 (6 bases each). CDR1 and CDR2 from the germline V gene are SGDLS and YYNGEE. The CDR3 runs 17 residues. Trimming took 0 bases from V and 2 from J, leaving 14 bases between them. The CDR3 sequence: CASSVVWGAKNTGELFF. DNA for the CDR3: TGTGCCAGCAGCGTAGTGTGGGGGGCCAAAAACACCGGGGAGCTGTTTTTT.

By proportion, this clone is medium-sized (0.01 to 0.1%). The chain couples TRBV11-3 to TRBJ1-1, with D possibly being TRBD1 (6 bases). Germline assignment: CDR1 SGHNT and CDR2 YENEEA. This CDR3 is built from 15 residues. Trimming pared 2 bases from V and 6 bases from J, leaving 16 bases between. Here the CDR3 reads CASSLLGAEMAEAFF. DNA for the CDR3: TGTGCCAGCAGCTTATTGGGGGCTGAAATGGCTGAAGCTTTCTTT.

This clone was observed a few times. The chain couples TRBV7-2 to TRBJ1-5, with 8 bases identical to TRBD1. The junction had 5 bases not matched to a gene; V was cut back by 4 bases and J by 9 bases. Per the germline V gene, CDR1 is SGHTA and CDR2 is FQGNSA. The CDR3 length is 13 residues. CDR3: CASSSDTGGPQHF. CDR3 DNA sequence: TGTGCCAGCAGCTCCGATACAGGGGGGCCCCAGCATTTT. The full variable domain, completed using reference TRBV7-2 and TRBJ1-5, is GAGVSQSPSNKVTEKGKDVELRCDPISGHTALYWYRQSLGQGLEFLIYFQGNSAPDKSGLPSDRFSAERTGGSVSTLTIQRTQQEDSAVYLCASSSDTGGPQHFGDGTRLSIL.

The J gene is TRBJ1-5, the V gene TRBV19; D unresolved. The CDR3 is 14 amino acids. The V end was cut by 3 bases, the J end by 0 bases, with 6 bases between. The V gene's germline CDR1 is LNHDA and CDR2 SQIVND (reference sequence). CDR3 residues: CASSIITSNQPQHF. The CDR3 nucleotides are TGTGCCAGTAGTATTATCACTAGCAATCAGCCCCAGCATTTT.

This clone was recorded a few times. This sequence joins TRBV6-8 and TRBJ2-2; D not resolved. Trimming cost V 1 base and J 1 base, with 4 bases left between them. CDR3 length: 14 residues. The germline CDR1 and CDR2 sequences are MNHGY and SAAAGT. The CDR3 protein is CASSYLMNTGELFF. CDR3 DNA: TGTGCCAGCAGTTACTTGATGAACACCGGGGAGCTGTTTTTT.

The table lists this clone with a few counts. This chain links TRBV19 with TRBJ2-5; D gene uncertain. The CDR3 consists of 13 residues. CDR1 is LNHDA and CDR2 is SQIVND in the germline V gene (reference sequence). Between the trimmed V and J ends, which lost 5 bases and 2 bases, there was a span of 9 bases. The DNA for the CDR3 is TGTGCCAGTAGTTCGGCACAACAAGAGACCCAGTACTTC. It translates to CASSSAQQETQYF.

This clone was seen ten or more times. The gene calls are TRBV11-3 and TRBJ2-3, with D perhaps assigned TRBD1 or TRBD2 (5 bases each). V was shortened by 5 bases and J by 1 base, with 13 bases between the two germline ends. The length of the CDR3 is 15 residues. Germline CDR1 SGHNT, CDR2 YENEEA. CDR3 residues: CASSLNLGGTDTQYF. The CDR3 nucleotides read TGTGCCAGCAGCCTAAACTTGGGGGGCACAGATACGCAGTATTTT.

By share of the sample, this clone is medium-sized. The chain recombines TRBV11-3 with TRBJ2-4; D may be TRBD1 or TRBD2 (5 bases each). V gave up 5 bases and J gave up 3 bases, with 20 bases separating them. The length of the CDR3 is 17 residues. CDR1 is SGHNT, CDR2 YENEEA, per germline. The CDR3 sequence: CASSPIGGRGIKNIQYF. The CDR3 region has the DNA TGTGCCAGCAGCCCTATTGGGGGACGTGGGATCAAAAACATTCAGTACTTC.

This clone was seen repeatedly, ten times or more. The chain has TRBV12-5 and TRBJ1-2, with 8 bases lining up with TRBD1. Germline V lookup: CDR1 LGHNT, CDR2 FRNRAP. The CDR3 sequence is 14 residues long. Written as DNA, the CDR3 is TGTGCCAGCAACCCGACAGGGGCCCGCTATGGCTACACCTTC. Its protein is CASNPTGARYGYTF.

Turning to this clone: One end of the junction does not line up with germline, which may come from a read error. The J gene is TRBJ2-6, the V gene TRBV18, with D perhaps matching TRBD1 (6 bases). Germline V CDR1 and CDR2: KGHSH, LQKENI. This CDR3 has 16 residues. This CDR3 reads CASSPQGSAGANVLTF. The CDR3 region has the DNA TGTGCCAGCTCGCCACAGGGATCCGCTGGGGCCAACGTCCTGACTTTC.

This clone was seen repeatedly, ten times or more. This chain uses TRBV23-1 with TRBJ2-3; D is ambiguous. TRBV23-1 qualifies as an ORF whose function is uncertain. V was pared by 6 bases and J by 0 bases, with 7 bases between. The CDR3 covers 13 residues. The CDR3 is CASSPQSTDTQYF. DNA of the CDR3: TGCGCCAGCAGCCCGCAAAGCACAGATACGCAGTATTTT.

The V gene is TRBV15, the J gene TRBJ2-5, with 11 bases fitting TRBD2. J lost 3 bases, V lost 2 bases, and 8 bases had no gene match. This CDR3 has 17 amino acids. CDR1 is LNHNV and CDR2 is YYDKDF in the germline V gene (reference sequence). CDR3 coding DNA: TGTGCCACCAGCAGAAACCTGGGACTAGCGGAGGAAGAGACCCAGTACTTC. Translation: CATSRNLGLAEEETQYF.

Within the sample, this clone is medium-sized. This sequence joins TRBV28 and TRBJ2-3; no reliable D call. The CDR3 is 13 amino acids. Looked up from germline, CDR1 is MDHEN and CDR2 is SYDVKM. V was clipped by 5 bases and J by 4 bases, with 10 bases between them. CDR3 region: CASSLGSADTQYF. CDR3 DNA sequence: TGTGCCAGCAGTCTCGGGTCGGCAGATACGCAGTATTTT.

This clone was seen more than once but under ten times. The chain employs TRBV9 and TRBJ1-2; no clear D. With 3 bases removed from V and 6 bases from J, the gap between germline ends came to 18 bases. The CDR3 runs 15 residues. Looked up from germline, CDR1 is SGDLS and CDR2 is YYNGEE. The CDR3: CASSGRLYETDGYTF. The CDR3, as DNA: TGTGCCAGCAGCGGCCGACTCTACGAGACCGATGGCTACACCTTC.